One and the same sample provided the 31 T cell receptor beta chains below, sequenced in a study of blood T cells in healthy people across ages. For the second PCR, which ran for roughly 6 to 12 cycles, a sample-barcoded 5' primer and a J-beta primer mix were used. MiXCR, applied by TCRdb to the 5' RACE reads, yields one record per CDR3 protein. The sample lists more than 1,400,000 distinct CDR3 sequences, 40% to 50% occurring once. The sample taken for sequencing was blood. Receptors were obtained from a woman younger than 35 in good health.

The rearrangement uses TRBV27 and TRBJ2-3; D may match TRBD1 or TRBD2 (5 bases each). Germline CDR1 and CDR2: MNHEY and SMNVEV (reference sequence). CDR3 length: 17 residues. Between the trimmed V and J ends, which lost 6 bases and 4 bases, there was a span of 23 bases. CDR3 in DNA: TGTGCCAGCAGCTCCTCCTTCCGGGACGTCGGCCCAGATACGCAGTATTTT. Translating gives CASSSSFRDVGPDTQYF.

V is TRBV7-4 and J is TRBJ2-4; 9 bases fit TRBD2. In germline, CDR1 is SGHVT, CDR2 SQSDAQ. There are 16 residues in the CDR3. Losses at the gene ends were 3 bases for V and 0 bases for J; bases not matched to a gene: 3. The CDR3 here is CASSLALAGAKNIQYF. The CDR3 DNA is TGTGCCAGCAGCTTGGCACTAGCGGGAGCCAAAAACATTCAGTACTTC.

This rearrangement joins TRBV7-9 to TRBJ2-3; 7 bases are shared with TRBD2. Trimming cost V 1 base and J 0 bases; bases outside gene matches: 4. The germline CDR1 and CDR2 sequences are SEHNR and FQNEAQ (reference sequence). The CDR3 covers 16 residues. In DNA form, the CDR3 reads TGTGCCAGCAGCTTAGGGGATAGCGGGAGCACAGATACGCAGTATTTT. The encoded protein is CASSLGDSGSTDTQYF.

This chain connects TRBV7-9 to TRBJ2-1; 10 bases match TRBD2. The CDR3 is 15 residues long. V shed 4 bases, J shed 6 bases, and the junction held 6 bases outside the gene matches. Germline loops: CDR1 SEHNR, CDR2 FQNEAQ (reference sequence). CDR3 nucleotide sequence: TGTGCCAGCAGCTCCAGCGGGGGGGCCTTCAATGAGCAGTTCTTC. This encodes CASSSSGGAFNEQFF.

The chain links TRBV7-2 to TRBJ2-1; TRBD2 matches 9 bases. The J call may be incorrect, as the DNA end agrees better with TRBJ2-7. The CDR3 has 16 residues. CDR1 SGHTA and CDR2 FQGNSA come from the germline V gene. In DNA, the CDR3 is TGTGCCAGCAGCCGCTATAGCGGGAGCACCTACAATGAGCAGTACTTC. Protein product: CASSRYSGSTYNEQYF.

The chain links TRBV7-9 to TRBJ1-6; D gene unclear. CDR1 and CDR2 (germline): SEHNR, FQNEAQ (reference sequence). Trimming removed 5 bases from V and 8 bases from J, with 16 bases in between. The CDR3 totals 15 residues. CDR3 protein: CASSPGSAAYSPLHF. The CDR3 bases are TGTGCCAGCAGCCCCGGCTCCGCGGCCTATTCACCCCTCCACTTT.

This chain connects TRBV5-1 to TRBJ2-7, with 10 bases identical to TRBD2. The length of the CDR3 is 14 residues. Per germline, CDR1 SGHRS and CDR2 YFSETQ. Germline trimming cut 4 bases from V and 7 bases from J; bases unmatched to any gene: 8. The CDR3 sequence is CASSASGSTGEQYF. The CDR3 bases are TGCGCCAGCAGCGCTAGCGGGAGTACAGGGGAGCAGTACTTC.

This sequence joins TRBV7-9 and TRBJ1-2; TRBD1 agrees at 7 bases. The CDR3 totals 16 residues. Germline CDR1 is SEHNR and CDR2 is FQNEAQ (reference sequence). V lost 1 base to trimming and J lost 6 bases; unmatched junction nucleotides: 11. The CDR3 DNA sequence: TGTGCCAGCAGCTTAGAAAAAGGGGGCCCGTCACATGGCTACACCTTC. This sequence encodes CASSLEKGGPSHGYTF.

This clonotype came up a few times. V gene TRBV20-1 combines with J gene TRBJ1-2; no firm D call. CDR1 is DFQATT, CDR2 SNEGSKA, per germline (reference sequence). V was clipped by 2 bases and J by 0 bases, with 7 bases between them. This CDR3 spans 13 amino acids. DNA for the CDR3: TGCAGTGCTAGACAGGAGTCTAACTATGGCTACACCTTC. Translation gives CSARQESNYGYTF.

This clonotype was observed once. The J gene is TRBJ1-3, the V gene TRBV7-6; 9 nucleotides match TRBD1. The CDR3 has 18 residues. CDR1 is SGHVS, CDR2 FNYEAQ, per germline. The V gene end was trimmed by 1 base and the J gene end by 0 bases; junction bases not matched to a gene: 7. The CDR3 reads CASSLGTGAALSGNTIYF. The CDR3 region has the DNA TGTGCCAGCAGCTTAGGGACAGGGGCCGCTCTCTCTGGAAACACCATATATTTT.

The chain is built from TRBV9 and TRBJ2-1; D assignment may be TRBD1 or TRBD2 (6 bases each). There are 17 residues in the CDR3. Germline V gives CDR1 SGDLS, CDR2 YYNGEE. Deletions cut 0 bases from V and 5 bases from J, with 18 bases between. The CDR3 DNA sequence: TGTGCCAGCAGCGTAGGACCCCTCGGGGGCGAGAACAATGAGCAGTTCTTC. Its translation: CASSVGPLGGENNEQFF.

The J gene is TRBJ2-3, the V gene TRBV27; tentatively, D is TRBD2 (5 bases). V lost 6 bases and J 0 bases, leaving 16 bases between the germline ends. CDR3 size: 16 residues. Germline values: CDR1 MNHEY, CDR2 SMNVEV (reference sequence). The CDR3 loop reads CASSTYRGSSTDTQYF. The CDR3 DNA sequence: TGTGCCAGCAGCACTTACCGGGGATCTAGCACAGATACGCAGTATTTT.

This clonotype has a handful of counts. This chain joins TRBV6-2 or TRBV6-3 and TRBJ2-5; 8 nucleotides match TRBD2. The CDR3 is 15 residues long. Germline CDR1 is MNHEY and CDR2 is SVGEGT. Trimming took 5 bases from V and 5 from J; bases not matched to a gene: 10. CDR3 coding DNA: TGTGCCAGCAGTGTAACCGGGACTAGTAGGGAGACCCAGTACTTC. Protein product: CASSVTGTSRETQYF.

The rearrangement joins TRBV7-2 to TRBJ1-5; 7 bases match TRBD1. The CDR3 extends over 16 amino acids. V was pared by 1 base and J by 5 bases, with 8 bases of the junction left unmatched. CDR1 SGHTA and CDR2 FQGNSA come from the germline V gene. CDR3 sequence (DNA): TGTGCCAGCAGCTTAGGGGGGGACAGCCCACATCAGCCCCAGCATTTT. Its protein product is CASSLGGDSPHQPQHF.

With regard to this clonotype: Relative to the germline gene, one junction end is altered; a read error may explain this. The CDR3 loop reads CVSSFLTGRDHGYTF. The DNA of the CDR3 is TGTGTCAGCAGTTTTCTAACGGGGAGGGATCACGGCTACACCTTC. The chain combines TRBV27 with TRBJ1-2; no clear D gene. Germline V lookup: CDR1 MNHEY, CDR2 SMNVEV (reference sequence). There are 15 residues in the CDR3.

The chain has TRBV7-8 and TRBJ2-2, with TRBD1 matching 7 bases. The V gene end was trimmed by 5 bases and the J gene end by 4 bases; junction bases not matched to a gene: 16. This CDR3 has 18 residues. Germline values: CDR1 SGHVS, CDR2 FQNEAQ. In nucleotides, the CDR3 is TGTGCCAGCAGCGGCCACAGGGGCGACCCCCTTAGCACCGGGGAGCTGTTTTTT. Protein sequence: CASSGHRGDPLSTGELFF.

This clonotype was found a few times. The chain joins TRBV29-1 to TRBJ2-1; the D gene is possibly TRBD1 (6 bases). Germline CDR1 reads SQVTM; CDR2 reads ANQGSEA. V was trimmed by 6 bases and J by 7 bases, leaving 13 bases between them. This CDR3 has 12 amino acids. CDR3 sequence reads: CSVLHRVNEQFF. CDR3 nucleotide sequence: TGCAGCGTATTACACAGGGTAAATGAGCAGTTCTTC.

This clonotype was observed a handful of times. J is TRBJ1-1 and V is TRBV20-1; 8 bases line up with TRBD1. The CDR3 has 14 amino acids. Germline loops: CDR1 DFQATT, CDR2 SNEGSKA (reference sequence). Trimming at V came to 4 bases and at J to 0 bases, leaving 4 bases not matched to a gene. This CDR3 is CSAKDRALNTEAFF. The CDR3 DNA is TGCAGTGCTAAGGACAGGGCCCTGAACACTGAAGCTTTCTTT.

The count of this clonotype is one. CDR3 sequence reads: CASSVVGGEGIQYF. CDR3 DNA sequence: TGTGCCAGCAGCGTAGTGGGAGGTGAGGGCATTCAGTACTTC. The chain uses TRBV9 and TRBJ2-4; perhaps TRBD2 as D (6 bases). CDR1 is SGDLS, CDR2 YYNGEE, per germline. The V end was cut by 0 bases, the J end by 9 bases, with 13 bases between. The CDR3 length is 14 residues.

The chain is built from TRBV4-1 and TRBJ1-6, with 8 bases identical to TRBD1. The length of the CDR3 is 15 residues. Trimming at V came to 5 bases and at J to 6 bases, leaving 6 bases not matched to a gene. Germline-derived CDR1 and CDR2 are MGHRA and YSYEKL. CDR3 sequence (DNA): TGCGCCAGCAGCGGGGCAGGGGGCATTAATTCACCCCTCCACTTT. Amino acid sequence: CASSGAGGINSPLHF.

There are a few counts of this clonotype. The chain uses TRBV10-3 and TRBJ2-1, with 7 bases that match TRBD2. V dropped 6 bases and J dropped 9; count of bases not matched to a gene: 17. Germline lookup yields CDR1 ENHRY and CDR2 SYGVKD. The CDR3 extends over 16 amino acids. The CDR3 DNA sequence: TGTGCCATCAGCAAAACCCCCGCGGGAGAGTCGGCTGAGCAGTTCTTC. Encoded protein: CAISKTPAGESAEQFF.

This clonotype was seen only a few times. The CDR3 nucleotides are TGTGCCAGCAGCGCTTGGGCAGGTGTCTCAGCTAACTATGGCTACACCTTC. It yields the protein CASSAWAGVSANYGYTF. This chain links TRBV5-6 with TRBJ1-2; no clear D. The CDR3 has 17 residues. CDR1 and CDR2 (germline): SGHDT, YYEEEE. The V end lost 4 bases, the J end lost 0 bases, and 19 bases lay between the germline ends.

This clonotype was found a few times. V is TRBV2 and J is TRBJ2-7; D is perhaps TRBD1 or TRBD2 (5 bases each). The CDR3 sequence is 15 residues long. The germline CDR1 and CDR2 sequences are SNHLY and FYNNEI. Trimming removed 8 bases at V and 7 bases at J, with 24 bases between. The CDR3 region has the DNA TGTGCCAGCTCCCTTTCGGATTGGGACGCATGGGAGCAGTACTTC. Translated, it gives CASSLSDWDAWEQYF.

The CDR3 region is CSARGEGEPSYGYTF. In DNA, the CDR3 is TGCAGTGCTAGAGGGGAGGGGGAGCCTTCCTATGGCTACACCTTC. The chain carries TRBV20-1 and TRBJ1-2, with D possibly being TRBD1 (6 bases). The germline V gene encodes CDR1 DFQATT and CDR2 SNEGSKA (reference sequence). V lost 1 base to trimming and J lost 4 bases, with 16 bases between them. The length of the CDR3 is 15 residues.

This clonotype was seen a handful of times. The chain joins TRBV27 to TRBJ2-5; weak D call: TRBD1 (6 bases). From germline, CDR1 is MNHEY and CDR2 SMNVEV (reference sequence). This CDR3 is 13 amino acids long. Trimming removed 8 bases at V and 4 bases at J, with 14 bases between. Here the CDR3 reads CASGTRGRETQYF. CDR3 nucleotides: TGTGCCAGCGGAACTAGGGGGAGAGAGACCCAGTACTTC.

The gene calls are TRBV6-1 and TRBJ2-7, with TRBD1 matching 9 bases. The CDR3 runs to 13 residues. The junction had 6 bases not matched to a gene; V was cut back by 5 bases and J by 7 bases. CDR1 is MNHNS, CDR2 SASEGT, per germline. The CDR3, as DNA: TGTGCCAGCAGTACTTGGGACAGGGATGAGCAGTACTTC. Its protein product is CASSTWDRDEQYF.

About this clonotype: At one of its ends the junction is not consistent with the germline gene, which may arise from a read error. The chain has TRBV4-1 and TRBJ2-3; 7 nucleotides agree with TRBD2. There are 13 residues in the CDR3. The V gene's germline CDR1 is MGHRA and CDR2 YSYEKL. CDR3 loop: CASSREGPDAQYF. CDR3 coding DNA: TGCGCCAGCAGCCGGGAGGGACCAGATGCGCAGTATTTT.

This clonotype was seen a handful of times. The chain couples TRBV3-1 to TRBJ2-1; D ambiguous. V lost 8 bases and J lost 6, with 23 bases in between. CDR1 LGHDT and CDR2 YNNKEL come from the germline V gene (reference sequence). CDR3 size: 16 residues. This CDR3 is CASRRLPKSRSNEQFF. In nucleotides, the CDR3 is TGTGCCAGCCGTAGGCTCCCGAAATCGAGGAGCAATGAGCAGTTCTTC.

The chain combines TRBV13 with TRBJ2-1, with a possible D match to TRBD1 (6 bases). V lost 4 bases and J lost 0, with 16 bases in between. This CDR3 has 17 residues. Per germline, CDR1 PRHDT and CDR2 FYEKMQ (reference sequence). DNA of the CDR3: TGTGCCAGCAGCTACGAGACAGGACGCAGCTCCTACAATGAGCAGTTCTTC. This translates into CASSYETGRSSYNEQFF.

This clonotype appeared once. This chain uses TRBV9 with TRBJ2-1, with TRBD2 matching over 7 bases. The V and J ends lost 4 bases and 4 bases, in that order; junction bases with no gene match: 14. Per the germline V gene, CDR1 is SGDLS and CDR2 is YYNGEE. CDR3 size: 17 residues. CDR3: CASSPRPVASGYNEQFF. CDR3 nucleotide sequence: TGTGCCAGCAGCCCCCGTCCTGTGGCTAGCGGATACAATGAGCAGTTCTTC.

This rearrangement joins TRBV20-1 to TRBJ1-2; a weak D match, TRBD1 (6 bases). V was shortened by 5 bases and J by 4 bases, with 20 bases between the two germline ends. Per the germline V gene, CDR1 is DFQATT and CDR2 is SNEGSKA (reference sequence). This CDR3 region has 15 residues. CDR3 in DNA: TGCAGTGCTGACCCGAGGGGGGCAGGCAGCTATGGCTACACCTTC. It specifies CSADPRGAGSYGYTF.